Sequencing of this T cell receptor beta chain was carried out in a study of technical replicates of blood from a handful of donors. The CDR3 extends over 13 amino acids. V dropped 2 bases and J dropped 5 bases, with 9 bases sitting between them. Germline CDR1 reads MNHNY; CDR2 reads SVGAGI (reference sequence). Some clones are missing from TCRdb's copy, which holds only in-frame ones; the method was immunoSEQ multiplex PCR. The sample holds approximately 89,000 clones, approximately 96% seen once. The source material was T cells isolated from PBMCs. This rearrangement joins TRBV6-6 to TRBJ2-5; D remains unclear. This sequence was found in a human donor in good health. The DNA for the CDR3 is TGTGCCAGCAGTTACGGCAGTTGGGAGACCCAGTACTTC. Translated, it gives CASSYGSWETQYF.